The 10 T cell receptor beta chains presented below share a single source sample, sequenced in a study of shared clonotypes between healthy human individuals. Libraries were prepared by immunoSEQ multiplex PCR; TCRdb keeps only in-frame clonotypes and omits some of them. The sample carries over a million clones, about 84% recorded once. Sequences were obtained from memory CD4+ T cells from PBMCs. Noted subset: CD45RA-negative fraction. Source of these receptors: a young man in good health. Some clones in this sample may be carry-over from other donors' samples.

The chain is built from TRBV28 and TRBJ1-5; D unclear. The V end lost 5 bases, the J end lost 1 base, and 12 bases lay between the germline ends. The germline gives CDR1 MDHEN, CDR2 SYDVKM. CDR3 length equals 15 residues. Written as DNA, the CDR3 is TGTGCCAGCAGTAGTCTCGGGGTGAGCAATCAGCCCCAGCATTTT. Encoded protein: CASSSLGVSNQPQHF.

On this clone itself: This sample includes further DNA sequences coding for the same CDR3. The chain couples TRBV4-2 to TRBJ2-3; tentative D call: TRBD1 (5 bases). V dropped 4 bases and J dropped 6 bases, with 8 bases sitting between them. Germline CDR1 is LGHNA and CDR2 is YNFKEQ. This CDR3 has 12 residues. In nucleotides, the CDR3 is TGTGCCAGCAGCCCCCCAGGGGATACGCAGTATTTT. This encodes CASSPPGDTQYF.

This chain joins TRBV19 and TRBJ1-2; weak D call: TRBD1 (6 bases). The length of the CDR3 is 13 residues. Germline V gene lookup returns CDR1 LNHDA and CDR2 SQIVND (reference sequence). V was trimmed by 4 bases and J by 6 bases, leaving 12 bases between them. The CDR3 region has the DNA TGTGCCAGTAGTACCCTTCGACAGGATGGCTACACCTTC. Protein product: CASSTLRQDGYTF.

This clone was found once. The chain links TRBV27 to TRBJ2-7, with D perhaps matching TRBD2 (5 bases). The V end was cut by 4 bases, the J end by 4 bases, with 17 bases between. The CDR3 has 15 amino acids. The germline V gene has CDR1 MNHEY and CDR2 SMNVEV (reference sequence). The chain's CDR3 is CASSSWVEREYEQYF. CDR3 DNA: TGTGCCAGCAGTTCATGGGTTGAAAGGGAGTACGAGCAGTACTTC.

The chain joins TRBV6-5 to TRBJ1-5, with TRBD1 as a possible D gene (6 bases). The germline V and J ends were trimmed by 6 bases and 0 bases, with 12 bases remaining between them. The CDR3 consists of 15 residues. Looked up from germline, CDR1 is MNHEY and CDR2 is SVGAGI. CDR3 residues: CASSYDRNSNQPQHF. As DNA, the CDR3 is TGTGCCAGCAGCTACGACAGGAATAGCAATCAGCCCCAGCATTTT.

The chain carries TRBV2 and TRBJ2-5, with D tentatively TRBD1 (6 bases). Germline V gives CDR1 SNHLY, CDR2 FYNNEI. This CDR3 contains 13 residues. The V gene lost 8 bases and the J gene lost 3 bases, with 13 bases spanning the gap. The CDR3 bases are TGTGCCAGCGAAACTGGGGGCAAAGAGACCCAGTACTTC. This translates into CASETGGKETQYF.

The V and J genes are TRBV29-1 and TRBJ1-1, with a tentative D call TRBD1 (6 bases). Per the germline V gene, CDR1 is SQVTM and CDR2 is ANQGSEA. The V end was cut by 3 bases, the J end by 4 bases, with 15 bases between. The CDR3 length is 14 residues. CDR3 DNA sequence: TGCAGCGTTGAGGGACAAACAAGGGGCACTGAAGCTTTCTTT. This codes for CSVEGQTRGTEAFF.

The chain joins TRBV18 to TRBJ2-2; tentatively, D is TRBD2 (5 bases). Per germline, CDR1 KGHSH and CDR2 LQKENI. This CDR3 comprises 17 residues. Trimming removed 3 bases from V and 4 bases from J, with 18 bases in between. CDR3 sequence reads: CASSPAFSMAGTGELFF. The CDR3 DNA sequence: TGTGCCAGCTCACCTGCTTTTAGTATGGCGGGCACCGGGGAGCTGTTTTTT.

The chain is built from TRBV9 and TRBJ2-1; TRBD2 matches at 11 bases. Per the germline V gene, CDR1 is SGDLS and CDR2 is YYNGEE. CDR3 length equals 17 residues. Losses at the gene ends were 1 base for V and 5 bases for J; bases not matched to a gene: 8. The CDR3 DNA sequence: TGTGCCAGCAGCGTACAACTCGGGACTAGCGGAAACAATGAGCAGTTCTTC. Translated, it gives CASSVQLGTSGNNEQFF.

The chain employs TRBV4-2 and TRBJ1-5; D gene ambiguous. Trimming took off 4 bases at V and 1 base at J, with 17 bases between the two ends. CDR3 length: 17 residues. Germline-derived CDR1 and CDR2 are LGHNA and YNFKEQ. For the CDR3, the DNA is TGTGCCAGCAGCCTGGGTCGCGGCCGGGAGAGCAATCAGCCCCAGCATTTT. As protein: CASSLGRGRESNQPQHF.